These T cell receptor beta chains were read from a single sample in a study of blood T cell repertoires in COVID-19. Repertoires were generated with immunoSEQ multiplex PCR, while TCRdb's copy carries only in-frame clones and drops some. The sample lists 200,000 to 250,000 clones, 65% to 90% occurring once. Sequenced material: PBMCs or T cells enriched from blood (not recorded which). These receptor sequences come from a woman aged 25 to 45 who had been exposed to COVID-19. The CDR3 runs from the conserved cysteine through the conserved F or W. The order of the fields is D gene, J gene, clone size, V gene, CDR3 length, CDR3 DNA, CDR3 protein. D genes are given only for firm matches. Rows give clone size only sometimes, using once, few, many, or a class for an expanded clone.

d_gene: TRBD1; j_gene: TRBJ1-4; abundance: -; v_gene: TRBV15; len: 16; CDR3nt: TGTGCCACCAGCAGTGATGCAGGGGGCACTAATGAAAAACTGTTTTTT; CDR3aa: CATSSDAGGTNEKLFF
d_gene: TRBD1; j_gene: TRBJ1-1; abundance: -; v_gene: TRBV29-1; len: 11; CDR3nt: TGCAGCGGACAGGGGACCACTGAAGCTTTCTTT; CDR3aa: CSGQGTTEAFF
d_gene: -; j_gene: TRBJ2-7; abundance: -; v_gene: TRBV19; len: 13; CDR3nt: TGTGCCAGCTACAGTGGCAGTCCCTACGAGCAGTACTTC; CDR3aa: CASYSGSPYEQYF
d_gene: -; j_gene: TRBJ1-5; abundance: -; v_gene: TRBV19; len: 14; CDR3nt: TGTGCCAGTAGCGTACACAGGGGCAATCAGCCCCAGCATTTT; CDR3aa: CASSVHRGNQPQHF
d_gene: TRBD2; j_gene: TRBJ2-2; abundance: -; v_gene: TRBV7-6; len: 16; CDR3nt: TGTGCCAGCAGCTTAGGACTAGCGGGGGCCACCGGGGAGCTGTTTTTT; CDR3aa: CASSLGLAGATGELFF
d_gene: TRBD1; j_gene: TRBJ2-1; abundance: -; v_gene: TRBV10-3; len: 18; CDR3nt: TGTGCCATCAGAGGACAGGGCTCTCCTACGAACCGTGGGCATGAGCAGTTCTTC; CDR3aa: CAIRGQGSPTNRGHEQFF
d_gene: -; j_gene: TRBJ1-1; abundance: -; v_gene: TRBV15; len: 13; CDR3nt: TGTGCCACCAGCCGACAAGCGGGCGCTGAAGCTTTCTTT; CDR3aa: CATSRQAGAEAFF
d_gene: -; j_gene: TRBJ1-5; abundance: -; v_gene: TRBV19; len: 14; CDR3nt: TGTGCCAGTAACCCTACAGGGACGGAGCAGCCCCAGCATTTT; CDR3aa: CASNPTGTEQPQHF
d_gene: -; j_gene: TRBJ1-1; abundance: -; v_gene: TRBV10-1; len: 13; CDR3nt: TGCGCCAGCAGCAGGTCCATGAACACTGAAGCTTTCTTT; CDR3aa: CASSRSMNTEAFF
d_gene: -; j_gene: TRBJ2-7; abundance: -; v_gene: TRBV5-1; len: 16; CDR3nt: TGCGCCAGCAGCTTGGGGGAACTAGAAGCAAAATACGAGCAGTACTTC; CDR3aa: CASSLGELEAKYEQYF
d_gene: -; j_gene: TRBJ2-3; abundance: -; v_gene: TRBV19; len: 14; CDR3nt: TGTGCCAGTAGTACTCTCGGGGGCACAGATACGCAGTATTTT; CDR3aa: CASSTLGGTDTQYF
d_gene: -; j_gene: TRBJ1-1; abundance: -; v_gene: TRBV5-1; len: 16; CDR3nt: TGCGCCAGCAGCTTGGGCCCGACAGGCCTGAACACTGAAGCTTTCTTT; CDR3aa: CASSLGPTGLNTEAFF
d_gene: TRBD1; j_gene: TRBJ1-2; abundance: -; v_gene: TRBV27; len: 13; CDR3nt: TGTGCCAGCAGTTTAAGGGACAGGGCTGGCTACACCTTC; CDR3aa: CASSLRDRAGYTF
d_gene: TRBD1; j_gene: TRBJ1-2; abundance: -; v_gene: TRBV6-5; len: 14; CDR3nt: TGTGCCAGCAGTTACGGACAGGGTGCTTGGGGCTACACCTTC; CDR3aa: CASSYGQGAWGYTF
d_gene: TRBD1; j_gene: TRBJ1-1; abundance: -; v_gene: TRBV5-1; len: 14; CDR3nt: TGCGCCAGCAGCTGGGACAGGGGGAACACTGAAGCTTTCTTT; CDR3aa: CASSWDRGNTEAFF
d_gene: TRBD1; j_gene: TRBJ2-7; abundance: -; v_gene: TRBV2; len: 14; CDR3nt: TGTGCCAGCAGTTCCGGACAGGGCTTTTACGAGCAGTACTTC; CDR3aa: CASSSGQGFYEQYF
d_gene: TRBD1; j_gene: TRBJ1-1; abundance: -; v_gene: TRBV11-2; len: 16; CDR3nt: TGTGCCAGCAGCTTAGGGGCAGGGGGCATGAACACTGAAGCTTTCTTT; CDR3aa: CASSLGAGGMNTEAFF
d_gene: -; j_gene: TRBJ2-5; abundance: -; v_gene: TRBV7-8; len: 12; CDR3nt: TGTGCCAGCAGCCTGTCCAGGGGGACCCAGTACTTC; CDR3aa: CASSLSRGTQYF
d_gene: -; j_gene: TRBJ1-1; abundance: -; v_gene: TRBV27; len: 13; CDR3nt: TGTGCCAGCAGTCCCAGGGTGAACACTGAAGCTTTCTTT; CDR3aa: CASSPRVNTEAFF
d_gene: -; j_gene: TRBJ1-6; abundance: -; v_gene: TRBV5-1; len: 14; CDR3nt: TGCGCCAGCAGCTTGGAGCCCGGCGGTTCACCCCTCCACTTT; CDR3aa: CASSLEPGGSPLHF
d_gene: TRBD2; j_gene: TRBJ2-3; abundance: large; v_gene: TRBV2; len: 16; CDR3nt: TGTGCCAGCAGGCGATCCTCTAGCGGGGTCACAGATACGCAGTATTTT; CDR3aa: CASRRSSSGVTDTQYF
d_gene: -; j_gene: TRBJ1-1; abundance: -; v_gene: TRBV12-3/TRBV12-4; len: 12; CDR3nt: TGTGCCAGCAACCTTGGGCCCACTGAAGCTTTCTTT; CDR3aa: CASNLGPTEAFF
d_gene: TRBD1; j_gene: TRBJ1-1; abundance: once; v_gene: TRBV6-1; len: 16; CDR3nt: TGTGCCAGCAGTGGCTCAGGGGGCTTAAAGGTCTCTGAAGCTTTCTTT; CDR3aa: CASSGSGGLKVSEAFF
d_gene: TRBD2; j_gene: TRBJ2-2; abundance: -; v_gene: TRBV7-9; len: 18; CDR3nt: TGTGCCAGCAGCCCCTTTACTAGCGGGGAAGCGAACACCGGGGAGCTGTTTTTT; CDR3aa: CASSPFTSGEANTGELFF
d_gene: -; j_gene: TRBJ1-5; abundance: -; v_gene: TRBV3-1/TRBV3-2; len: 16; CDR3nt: TGTGCCAGCAGCCAAGGAGGGGGGGGCGGGAATCAGCCCCAGCATTTT; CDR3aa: CASSQGGGGGNQPQHF
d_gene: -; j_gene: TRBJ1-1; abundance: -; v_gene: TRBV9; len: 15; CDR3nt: TGTGCCAGCAGCGCGTCGGGTTGGGTGAACACTGAAGCTTTCTTT; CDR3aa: CASSASGWVNTEAFF
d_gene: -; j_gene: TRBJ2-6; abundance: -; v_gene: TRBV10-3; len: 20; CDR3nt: TGTGCCATCAGTGAGTTTCTGGGTGGCAGGGTTATATCTGGGGCCAACGTCCTGACTTTC; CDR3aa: CAISEFLGGRVISGANVLTF
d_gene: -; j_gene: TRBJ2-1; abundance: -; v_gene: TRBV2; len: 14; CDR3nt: TGTGCCAGCAGATTGTCGGGGTCCTACAATGAGCAGTTCTTC; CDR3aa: CASRLSGSYNEQFF
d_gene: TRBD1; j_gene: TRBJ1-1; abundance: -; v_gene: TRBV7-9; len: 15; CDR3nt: TGTGCCAGCAGCTTCCGGGACAGGTCCAACACTGAAGCTTTCTTT; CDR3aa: CASSFRDRSNTEAFF
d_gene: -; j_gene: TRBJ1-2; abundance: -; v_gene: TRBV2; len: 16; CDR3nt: TGTGCCAGCAGTGAGGGATGGCGGGGGGAGGACTATGGCTACACCTTC; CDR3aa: CASSEGWRGEDYGYTF
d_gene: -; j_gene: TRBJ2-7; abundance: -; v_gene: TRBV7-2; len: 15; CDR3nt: TGTGCCAGCAGCTTAGTCAGATATCAAGACTACGAGCAGTACTTC; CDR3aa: CASSLVRYQDYEQYF
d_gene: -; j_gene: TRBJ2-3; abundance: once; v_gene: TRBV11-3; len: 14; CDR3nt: TGTGCCAGCAGCTACCGACAGGTCCCGGATACGCAGTATTTT; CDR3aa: CASSYRQVPDTQYF
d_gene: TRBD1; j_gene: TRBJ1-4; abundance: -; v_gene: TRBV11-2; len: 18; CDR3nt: TGTGCCAGCAGCTTACGAGCAGGGGGCAGGGGGACTAATGAAAAACTGTTTTTT; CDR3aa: CASSLRAGGRGTNEKLFF
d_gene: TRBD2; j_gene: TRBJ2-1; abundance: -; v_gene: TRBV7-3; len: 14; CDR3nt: TGTGCCAGCAGCTTAGCGGGGGGCTACAATGAGCAGTTCTTC; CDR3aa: CASSLAGGYNEQFF
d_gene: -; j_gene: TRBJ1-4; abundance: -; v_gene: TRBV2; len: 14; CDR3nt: TGTGCCAGCAGCGGACTCATGGGAGGCGAAAAACTGTTTTTT; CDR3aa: CASSGLMGGEKLFF
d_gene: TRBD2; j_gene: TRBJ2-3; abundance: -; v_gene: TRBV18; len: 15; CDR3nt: TGTGCCAGCTCGACCAGGACTAGCTCCCAAGATACGCAGTATTTT; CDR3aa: CASSTRTSSQDTQYF
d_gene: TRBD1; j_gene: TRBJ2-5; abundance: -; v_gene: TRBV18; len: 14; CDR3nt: TGTGCCAGCACTCCGGGACAGGGTTACGAGACCCAGTACTTC; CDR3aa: CASTPGQGYETQYF
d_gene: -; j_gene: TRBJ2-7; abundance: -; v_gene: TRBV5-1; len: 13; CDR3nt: TGCGCCAGCACCGATCCGCCGGGGGAAGAGCAGTACTTC; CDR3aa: CASTDPPGEEQYF
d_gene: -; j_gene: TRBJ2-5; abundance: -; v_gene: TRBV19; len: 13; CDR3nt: TGTGCCAGTAGTGCCCGACAGGGAGGGACCCAGTACTTC; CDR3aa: CASSARQGGTQYF
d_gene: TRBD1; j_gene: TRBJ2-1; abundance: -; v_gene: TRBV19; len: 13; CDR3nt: TGTGCCAGTAGTGTACCGGGACAGCGTGAGGAGTTCTTC; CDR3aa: CASSVPGQREEFF
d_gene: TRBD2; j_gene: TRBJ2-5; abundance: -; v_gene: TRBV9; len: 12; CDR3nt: TGTGCCAGACTAGCGGGGCAAGAGACCCAGTACTTC; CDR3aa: CARLAGQETQYF
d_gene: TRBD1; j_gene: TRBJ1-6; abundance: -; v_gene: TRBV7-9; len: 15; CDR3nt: TGTGCCAGCAGCTTGGGGGGACAGCCTAATTCACCCCTCCACTTT; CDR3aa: CASSLGGQPNSPLHF
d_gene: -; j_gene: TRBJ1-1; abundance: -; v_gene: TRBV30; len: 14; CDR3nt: TGTGCCTGGATCTTGGTACACATGAACACTGAAGCTTTCTTT; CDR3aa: CAWILVHMNTEAFF